These 30 T cell receptor beta chains came from one sample sequenced in a study of T cell changes during pregnancy in multiple sclerosis. Sequencing was performed with immunoSEQ multiplex PCR; in TCRdb, only in-frame clones are kept and a portion is missing. The data hold 60,000 to 90,000 clones, with approximately 90% observed a single time. Source: peripheral blood, taken in the first trimester of pregnancy. These receptors were taken from a female donor in good health, enrolled as a control in a pregnancy study.

CDR3 sequence: CASSPIAGAAETQYF. In DNA form, the CDR3 reads TGTGCCAGCAGTCCAATAGCGGGAGCGGCAGAGACCCAGTACTTC. The gene calls are TRBV6-5 and TRBJ2-5; 9 bases map to TRBD2. Germline CDR1 is MNHEY and CDR2 is SVGAGI. CDR3 length equals 15 residues. J gave up 4 bases and V 5 bases, and 8 bases lay outside the gene matches.

The rearrangement uses TRBV9 and TRBJ2-1, with D perhaps TRBD2 (5 bases). The V end was cut by 3 bases, the J end by 0 bases, with 10 bases between. The CDR3 is 15 amino acids. Germline loops: CDR1 SGDLS, CDR2 YYNGEE. The CDR3 sequence: CASSATGSSYNEQFF. The DNA for the CDR3 is TGTGCCAGCAGCGCAACGGGAAGCTCCTACAATGAGCAGTTCTTC.

This rearrangement joins TRBV27 to TRBJ2-7; 9 nucleotides agree with TRBD1. J gave up 7 bases and V 2 bases, and 6 bases lay outside the gene matches. Germline CDR1 MNHEY, CDR2 SMNVEV (reference sequence). CDR3 length equals 14 residues. CDR3 region: CASSLGSTGGEQYF. The CDR3 region has the DNA TGTGCCAGCAGTTTAGGTTCGACAGGGGGGGAGCAGTACTTC.

The chain employs TRBV19 and TRBJ2-6; 7 nucleotides line up with TRBD1. With V trimmed by 5 bases and J by 2 bases, 3 bases remained unmatched. Germline assignment: CDR1 LNHDA and CDR2 SQIVND (reference sequence). The CDR3 covers 15 residues. In DNA, the CDR3 is TGTGCCAGTAGTCGACAGGGCCCTGGGGCCAACGTCCTGACTTTC. The encoded protein is CASSRQGPGANVLTF.

The V and J genes are TRBV7-6 and TRBJ2-2; D is uncertain. Germline-derived CDR1 and CDR2 are SGHVS and FNYEAQ. V was cut by 3 bases and J by 0 bases, with 8 bases left in between. There are 15 residues in the CDR3. CDR3 region: CASSLVQSNTGELFF. CDR3 DNA sequence: TGTGCCAGCAGCTTGGTACAGTCGAACACCGGGGAGCTGTTTTTT.

The chain employs TRBV11-2 and TRBJ2-7, with 10 bases lining up with TRBD2. Per germline, CDR1 SGHAT and CDR2 FQNNGV. The CDR3 runs to 11 residues. With 10 bases clipped from V and 4 bases from J, the junction kept 1 base outside the gene matches. The CDR3: CATSGSYEQYF. The CDR3 DNA reads TGTGCCACTAGCGGGAGTTACGAGCAGTACTTC.

The rearrangement links TRBV27 to TRBJ2-1, with 10 bases that match TRBD2. CDR3 size: 15 residues. CDR1 and CDR2 (germline): MNHEY, SMNVEV (reference sequence). The trim removed 6 bases at V and 2 bases at J, leaving 4 bases unmatched. The CDR3 bases are TGTGCCAGCAGAAGGACTAGCGGTGCCTACAATGAGCAGTTCTTC. It codes for CASRRTSGAYNEQFF.

This clone was recorded only once. The rearrangement links TRBV11-2 to TRBJ1-5; D possibly corresponds to TRBD1 (5 bases). Per the germline V gene, CDR1 is SGHAT and CDR2 is FQNNGV. The CDR3 totals 14 residues. V was clipped by 3 bases and J by 8 bases, with 14 bases between them. As DNA, the CDR3 is TGTGCCAGCAGCTTGTCGGGACTCACCGAGCCCCAGCATTTT. It yields the protein CASSLSGLTEPQHF.

V and J are TRBV29-1 and TRBJ2-5; D not certain. Germline V gene sequence: CDR1 SQVTM, CDR2 ANQGSEA. The CDR3 extends over 12 amino acids. V lost 1 base, J lost 4 bases, and 7 bases lay in between. The CDR3 DNA reads as TGCAGCGTTGAAGGGTTCGGAGAGACCCAGTACTTC. Encoded protein: CSVEGFGETQYF.

This chain uses TRBV7-8 with TRBJ1-1, with 8 bases aligning to TRBD1. The CDR3 totals 15 residues. With V trimmed by 3 bases and J by 2 bases, 5 bases remained unmatched. Germline V gene sequence: CDR1 SGHVS, CDR2 FQNEAQ. In DNA, the CDR3 is TGTGCCAGCAGCTTTTCCGGACAGGGAAACACTGAAGCTTTCTTT. Translating it yields CASSFSGQGNTEAFF.

This clone was found once. The chain recombines TRBV5-6 with TRBJ1-1; 7 nucleotides match TRBD1. Germline loops: CDR1 SGHDT, CDR2 YYEEEE. V lost 4 bases, J lost 0 bases, and 6 bases stayed unmatched. The CDR3 totals 15 residues. CDR3 amino acids: CASSLIDRVNTEAFF. The CDR3 nucleotides read TGTGCCAGCAGCCTCATAGACAGGGTGAACACTGAAGCTTTCTTT.

V usage is TRBV5-1 and J usage is TRBJ2-2; 7 bases match TRBD2. Germline V lookup: CDR1 SGHRS, CDR2 YFSETQ. V trimming: 0 bases; J trimming: 0 bases; junction bases outside the gene matches: 5. The CDR3 loop spans 17 amino acids. The CDR3 nucleotides read TGCGCCAGCAGCTTGGTGGCAGCGGGGTCGAACACCGGGGAGCTGTTTTTT. The encoded protein is CASSLVAAGSNTGELFF.

This chain links TRBV6-6 with TRBJ2-7; 9 bases are a match to TRBD1. V shed 7 bases and J 5 bases; nucleotides not matched to a gene: 6. This CDR3 comprises 13 residues. The germline V gene has CDR1 MNHNY and CDR2 SVGAGI (reference sequence). CDR3 in DNA: TGTGCCAGCAACGGACAGGGGTTCCACGAGCAGTACTTC. Encoded protein: CASNGQGFHEQYF.

The genes are TRBV5-1 and TRBJ2-7; a possible D gene is TRBD1 (5 bases). This CDR3 spans 16 amino acids. Per germline, CDR1 SGHRS and CDR2 YFSETQ. V lost 0 bases to trimming and J lost 4 bases, with 17 bases between them. CDR3 bases: TGCGCCAGCAGCTTGGGCAGTGGGGCTTTGGGTTACGAGCAGTACTTC. Its translation is CASSLGSGALGYEQYF. Full variable domain (rest looked up from reference TRBV5-1 and TRBJ2-7): KAGVTQTPRYLIKTRGQQVTLSCSPISGHRSVSWYQQTPGQGLQFLFEYFSETQRNKGNFPGRFSGRQFSNSRSEMNVSTLELGDSALYLCASSLGSGALGYEQYFGPGTRLTVT.

The CDR3 spells CASSLGGGEPDTQYF. The CDR3 DNA reads TGCGCCAGCAGCTTGGGAGGCGGGGAGCCAGATACGCAGTATTTT. The chain joins TRBV5-1 to TRBJ2-3, with a tentative D call TRBD2 (6 bases). Trimming took off 0 bases at V and 4 bases at J, with 12 bases between the two ends. The germline V gene has CDR1 SGHRS and CDR2 YFSETQ. The CDR3 covers 15 residues.

The chain is built from TRBV14 and TRBJ1-4, with TRBD1 matching over 7 bases. Germline V CDR1 and CDR2: SGHDN, FVKESK. V shed 4 bases and J 7 bases; nucleotides not matched to a gene: 6. This CDR3 is 14 amino acids long. CDR3: CASSPGTVPEKLFF. CDR3 coding DNA: TGTGCCAGCAGCCCCGGGACAGTACCTGAAAAACTGTTTTTT.

The V and J genes are TRBV2 and TRBJ2-6; D perhaps matches TRBD2 (6 bases). CDR1 is SNHLY and CDR2 is FYNNEI in the germline V gene. Between the trimmed V and J ends, which lost 6 bases and 2 bases, there was a span of 14 bases. This CDR3 is 16 amino acids long. The chain's CDR3 is CASRPRRAAGANVLTF. CDR3 in DNA: TGTGCCAGCAGGCCTCGGAGGGCCGCTGGGGCCAACGTCCTGACTTTC.

The chain couples TRBV7-8 to TRBJ2-1, with D possibly matching TRBD2 (5 bases). The length of the CDR3 is 16 residues. V dropped 1 base and J dropped 5 bases, with 15 bases sitting between them. CDR1 and CDR2 (germline): SGHVS, FQNEAQ. This CDR3 is CASSLGIGGLNNEQFF. As DNA, the CDR3 is TGTGCCAGCAGCTTAGGAATAGGCGGGCTAAACAATGAGCAGTTCTTC.

The chain combines TRBV18 with TRBJ2-5, with 7 positions matching TRBD1. Germline trimming cut 4 bases from V and 1 base from J; bases unmatched to any gene: 3. Germline CDR1 reads KGHSH; CDR2 reads LQKENI. This CDR3 has 14 amino acids. CDR3 in amino acids: CASSRSGGQETQYF. DNA for the CDR3: TGTGCCAGCTCACGATCAGGGGGCCAAGAGACCCAGTACTTC. Drawing the rest from reference TRBV18 and TRBJ2-5, the complete variable domain is NAGVMQNPRHLVRRRGQEARLRCSPMKGHSHVYWYRQLPEEGLKFMVYLQKENIIDESGMPKERFSAEFPKEGPSILRIQQVVRGDSAAYFCASSRSGGQETQYFGPGTRLLVL.

With respect to this clone: Other DNA sequences within the sample encode an identical CDR3. The chain employs TRBV28 and TRBJ1-2; 10 bases agree with TRBD1. The germline V gene has CDR1 MDHEN and CDR2 SYDVKM. V gave up 6 bases and J gave up 5 bases; unmatched junction bases: 3. There are 13 residues in the CDR3. The DNA of the CDR3 is TGTGCCAGCAGCCTGGGACAGGGGTATGGCTACACCTTC. Its translation is CASSLGQGYGYTF.

This chain links TRBV18 with TRBJ1-2; D might be TRBD1 (5 bases). Germline-derived CDR1 and CDR2 are KGHSH and LQKENI. The length of the CDR3 is 15 residues. Trimming stripped 0 bases from V and 8 bases from J, with 16 bases between. The CDR3 DNA follows: TGTGCCAGCTCACCACCGTATGCCAGGGTGAGCGGCTACACCTTC. Protein product: CASSPPYARVSGYTF.

The chain joins TRBV7-9 to TRBJ1-4; 10 bases agree with TRBD1. This CDR3 is built from 14 residues. From germline, CDR1 is SEHNR and CDR2 FQNEAQ (reference sequence). J lost 6 bases, V lost 4 bases, and 2 bases had no gene match. The CDR3 loop reads CASSWDRGDEKLFF. CDR3 nucleotides: TGTGCCAGCAGCTGGGACAGGGGCGATGAAAAACTGTTTTTT.

The rearrangement links TRBV2 to TRBJ2-2; TRBD2 agrees at 10 bases. The CDR3 covers 12 residues. Germline CDR1 reads SNHLY; CDR2 reads FYNNEI. The J segment lost 7 bases and the V segment lost 10 bases, leaving 3 bases of the junction unmatched. CDR3 bases: TGTGCCACGGGACTAGCGAACGGGGAGCTGTTTTTT. Translation: CATGLANGELFF. Combining the CDR3 with reference TRBV2 and TRBJ2-2 gives the whole variable domain EPEVTQTPSHQVTQMGQEVILRCVPISNHLYFYWYRQILGQKVEFLVSFYNNEISEKSEIFDDQFSVERPDGSNFTLKIRSTKLEDSAMYFCATGLANGELFFGEGSRLTVL.

The chain has TRBV6-1 and TRBJ2-2; TRBD1 might be the D (6 bases). Trimming cost V 1 base and J 6 bases, with 12 bases left between them. The length of the CDR3 is 15 residues. The germline CDR1 and CDR2 sequences are MNHNS and SASEGT. The CDR3 DNA reads as TGTGCCAGCAGTGAAGGGTGGGGGCTGGCCGGGGAGCTGTTTTTT. It encodes CASSEGWGLAGELFF.

This chain connects TRBV7-8 to TRBJ2-7; TRBD1 matches 7 bases. The CDR3 has 15 residues. Looked up from germline, CDR1 is SGHVS and CDR2 is FQNEAQ. The ends lost 4 bases at V and 1 base at J; junction bases unmatched: 7. For the CDR3, the DNA is TGTGCCAGCAGCTCTACTCGGGACAGATCCTACGAGCAGTACTTC. Translation: CASSSTRDRSYEQYF. Full variable domain (missing parts from reference TRBV7-8 and TRBJ2-7): GAGVSQSPRYKVAKRGQDVALRCDPISGHVSLFWYQQALGQGPEFLTYFQNEAQLDKSGLPSDRFFAERPEGSVSTLKIQRTQQEDSAVYLCASSSTRDRSYEQYFGPGTRLTVT.

The V gene is TRBV28, the J gene TRBJ2-7; 8 bases are a match to TRBD1. The CDR3 spans 13 residues. The germline CDR1 and CDR2 sequences are MDHEN and SYDVKM. The V segment lost 6 bases and the J segment 4 bases; nucleotides outside the gene matches: 5. The CDR3 loop is CASSGQGVYEQYF. In DNA, the CDR3 is TGTGCCAGCAGCGGACAGGGTGTTTACGAGCAGTACTTC.

The CDR3 is CASSLNFARGDYGYTF. CDR3 DNA sequence: TGCGCCAGCAGCTTGAATTTCGCCAGGGGTGACTATGGCTACACCTTC. The chain is built from TRBV5-1 and TRBJ1-2; TRBD1 is a possible D gene (6 bases). The V gene lost 1 base and the J gene lost 3 bases, with 16 bases spanning the gap. The CDR3 covers 16 residues. Per the germline V gene, CDR1 is SGHRS and CDR2 is YFSETQ.

V gene TRBV5-4 combines with J gene TRBJ2-7; 9 nucleotides line up with TRBD1. J gave up 6 bases and V 3 bases, and 1 base lay outside the gene matches. CDR1 and CDR2 (germline): SGHNT, YYREEE (reference sequence). The CDR3 covers 12 residues. In DNA, the CDR3 is TGTGCCAGCAGCTGGGGACAGGGCGAGCAGTACTTC. As protein: CASSWGQGEQYF. The full variable domain, completed using reference TRBV5-4 and TRBJ2-7, is ETGVTQSPTHLIKTRGQQVTLRCSSQSGHNTVSWYQQALGQGPQFIFQYYREEENGRGNFPPRFSGLQFPNYSSELNVNALELDDSALYLCASSWGQGEQYFGPGTRLTVT.

This clone showed up just a few times. V gene TRBV6-6 combines with J gene TRBJ1-1; D uncertain. The CDR3 is 14 residues long. V shed 2 bases and J shed 0 bases, with 7 bases lying between them. Germline CDR1 MNHNY, CDR2 SVGAGI (reference sequence). In DNA form, the CDR3 reads TGTGCCAGCAGTTACGACGGGATGAACACTGAAGCTTTCTTT. Protein: CASSYDGMNTEAFF.

This rearrangement joins TRBV27 to TRBJ2-1, with TRBD2 matching over 8 bases. The germline V gene has CDR1 MNHEY and CDR2 SMNVEV (reference sequence). V was pared by 6 bases and J by 7 bases, with 11 bases of the junction left unmatched. The CDR3 is 15 amino acids. Here the CDR3 reads CASSQRLAIKNEQFF. The CDR3 region has the DNA TGTGCCAGCAGCCAGCGACTAGCGATCAAAAATGAGCAGTTCTTC.